Below, one T cell receptor beta chain is given with its context. The target of this receptor is not known. No base qualities exist here, and no much larger clone lies one base off it. Based on the germline V gene, the CDR1 and CDR2 sequences are MNHNS and SASEGT. The germline ends are 21 bases apart after V is trimmed by 6 bases and J by 3 bases. The cysteine opens and the phenylalanine closes a CDR3 of 16 amino acids. The CDR3 DNA has 48 bases and is translated from base 1. The sample originates from a study of long-term antiretroviral therapy in people with HIV (dated by TCRdb to between 2021 and 2024). In the study overall: The earliest samples were collected about a decade before the 2015 WHO recommendation for immediate ART, when ART was typically delayed until CD4 counts fell. A retrospective serial study tested whether changes in peripheral blood TRB repertoire composition and diversity were associated with ART initiation and durable HIV suppression. From 30 adults with confirmed HIV infection, the cohort provided under 250 cryopreserved PBMC samples, gathered serially across a mean of about six years (range 1-12). About two fifths of the roughly 30 participants with HIV were female. No cross-contamination during QIAcube processing was shown when test extractions of a monoclonal T-cell line were performed alongside around 30 polyclonal samples. What the study reported, not specific to this receptor: Narrower CDR3 length ranges were observed in HIV repertoires than in controls, and an antigen-experienced repertoire with only a slight naive shift after ART was suggested by the network structure. Limited PBMC availability meant only the TCR beta chain was sequenced, without alpha chain pairing. ART initiation was associated with a significant increase in TRB diversity, but diversity stayed significantly below transplant donor controls even after long-term ART. Expanded TRB clones identified before ART initiation dominated the repertoire at all time points, although this dominance fluctuated and declined in many PLHIV after ART. No data were available on ART adherence, viral resistance or therapy changes, limiting inferences about post-ART repertoire changes. Because pre-ART samples had limited cell numbers, unsorted PBMC were profiled rather than sorted CD4+ and CD8+ T cells. The samples span the years 2004 to 2017, and the ART regimens used at that time may not be as effective as current regimens.

Sequencing of the TRB variable region was done with the immunoSEQ hsTCRB v3.0 assay at survey level resolution. A depth of about 40,000-50,000 T-cell genomes per sample was targeted for TRB sequencing. Pooled TRB libraries were sequenced on an Illumina MiSeq with a v3 150-cycle kit. The original methods were these. Analysis of repertoires was carried out in R inside a reproducible Nextflow workflow spanning QC, data transformation and analysis. LymphoSeq2, an R package for AIRR-Seq data exploration, was used to implement custom analyses. A few samples that produced fewer than 5000 total TRB sequences were removed, so fewer than 200 HIV repertoires were analyzed. Among the 200 or so HIV repertoires that were kept, around 60 were collected before ART initiation and around 130 were collected after ART initiation. Repertoires were downsampled to 5000 TRB nucleotide sequences, and summary statistics were averaged over 100 downsampling iterations. Only TRB sequences with CDR3 regions of at least seven amino acids were retained for analysis. Two measures captured diversity: a Shannon entropy-derived clonality score and the Gini coefficient. In the repertoire networks, any two of the top 5000 CDR3 amino acid sequences were connected whenever the two sequences differed by an edit distance of one. GLIPH2 predicted antigen specificity groups and MHC restriction for TRB CDR3 amino acid sequences. Known CMV, EBV, HIV or tissue antigen associations were flagged by matching CDR3 amino acid sequences against VDJdb and McPAS-TCR. Pre-ART, post-ART and control groups were compared with Wilcoxon signed-rank tests and Holm-Bonferroni correction. TCRdb retrieved this table from immuneACCESS and kept in-frame rearrangements only. Not all clones are present; in checked studies, unresolved V genes account for under half, and no reason is known for the remainder. That table is the source of V, J and clone size, and D and trimming were worked out from the DNA. The sample table contains about 36,000 clones; only one count was recorded for around three quarters of them. The leading ten clones occupy approximately 6.3% of the sample.

To be included, a participant needed at least one PBMC sample from before ART initiation plus at least two post-ART samples. All participants with HIV were treated in the United States of America. Cryopreserved samples of about 0.95-10 million PBMC were thawed and washed before DNA extraction. At the time of the earliest PBMC sample, participants with HIV were aged between about 23 and 55 years. PBMC samples were contributed by each participant from 1-4 timepoints before ART initiation and 2-8 timepoints after ART initiation, with a median of 7 samples. Serial HIV viral load, CD4+ T-cell count, ART history and demographic data were obtained for every participant. Genomic DNA was extracted from unsorted PBMC with a Qiagen kit on a QIAcube, with processing performed in batches of 12 samples.

This sample comprised unsorted PBMCs, obtained 3.4 years after starting antiretroviral therapy. The rearrangement combines TRBV6-1 with TRBJ2-7; TRBD1 is a weak D gene call, 6 bases matching. The origin of this receptor is a young man with HIV. The DNA is as follows: TGTGCCAGCAGGGAAAAGGGACATAACTTACTCTACGAGCAGTACTTC. Its translation reads: CASREKGHNLLYEQYF.